These 15 T cell receptor beta chains came from one sample sequenced in a study of T cell changes during pregnancy in multiple sclerosis. The repertoire was sequenced with immunoSEQ multiplex PCR; TCRdb's copy has only in-frame clones and lacks some. The sample consists of 130,000 or so clones, 93% of them appearing once. The input for sequencing was peripheral blood, taken before pregnancy. Receptor source: a female donor with multiple sclerosis, enrolled in a pregnancy study.

This chain joins TRBV10-3 and TRBJ1-3; D gene unclear. The ends were cut back, 3 bases at V and 0 bases at J, with 18 bases in the middle. The germline V gene has CDR1 ENHRY and CDR2 SYGVKD. CDR3 length: 18 residues. The CDR3 coding sequence is TGTGCCATCAGTGATTTTGATCGGAGGGCCCGCTCTGGAAACACCATATATTTT. This gives the protein CAISDFDRRARSGNTIYF.

The chain combines TRBV9 with TRBJ1-5; no clear D gene. Trimming removed 4 bases from V and 3 bases from J, with 14 bases in between. This CDR3 contains 15 residues. Germline CDR1 reads SGDLS; CDR2 reads YYNGEE. The CDR3 here is CASSPSGNLNQPQHF. CDR3 nucleotides: TGTGCCAGCAGCCCCTCCGGGAACCTCAATCAGCCCCAGCATTTT.

This clone was recorded only once. One junction end disagrees with the germline gene, perhaps due to a read error. Other nucleotide sequences from this sample produce the same CDR3. In DNA form, the CDR3 reads TGCGCCAGCAGCCAGGTGGGACAGTACTATGGCTATACCTTC. Translated: CASSQVGQYYGYTF. The gene calls are TRBV4-1 and TRBJ1-2, with TRBD1 matching over 7 bases. The V gene's germline CDR1 is MGHRA and CDR2 YSYEKL. The CDR3 runs to 14 residues.

The chain links TRBV6-6 to TRBJ1-5; D not certain. Looked up from germline, CDR1 is MNHNY and CDR2 is SVGAGI (reference sequence). This CDR3 is 16 amino acids long. V lost 0 bases and J 1 base, leaving 10 bases between the germline ends. The CDR3 coding sequence is TGTGCCAGCAGTTACTCGAGTGGAGAGAGCAATCAGCCCCAGCATTTT. Its translation: CASSYSSGESNQPQHF.

In its sample, this clone was seen a few times. The V and J genes are TRBV5-1 and TRBJ1-1; no definite D call. The V and J ends lost 0 bases and 1 base respectively, with 10 bases between them. Per germline, CDR1 SGHRS and CDR2 YFSETQ. CDR3 length equals 15 residues. CDR3 loop: CASSLAGGKNTEAFF. CDR3 in DNA: TGCGCCAGCAGCTTGGCCGGCGGGAAGAACACTGAAGCTTTCTTT.

The V gene is TRBV30, the J gene TRBJ2-3; TRBD2 aligns across 13 bases. Germline CDR1 reads GTSNPN; CDR2 reads SVGIG (reference sequence). This CDR3 comprises 15 residues. V gave up 1 base and J gave up 9 bases; unmatched junction bases: 7. In DNA, the CDR3 is TGTGCCTGGAGTGAAACTAGCGGGAGGGCCAACACGCAGTATTTT. Its translation: CAWSETSGRANTQYF.

This sequence joins TRBV18 and TRBJ2-1, with 8 bases lining up with TRBD1. The V gene's germline CDR1 is KGHSH and CDR2 LQKENI. Trimming at V came to 3 bases and at J to 4 bases, leaving 14 bases not matched to a gene. The CDR3 sequence is 18 residues long. DNA of the CDR3: TGTGCCAGCTCACCGTATATCCCGGACAGGGCCCGATACAATGAGCAGTTCTTC. Translation gives CASSPYIPDRARYNEQFF.

V usage is TRBV18 and J usage is TRBJ2-3, with 11 bases matching TRBD1. CDR1 KGHSH and CDR2 LQKENI come from the germline V gene. The CDR3 loop spans 15 amino acids. V gave up 3 bases and J gave up 2 bases; unmatched junction bases: 1. This chain's CDR3 is CASSPGQGATDTQYF. The CDR3 DNA is TGTGCCAGCTCACCCGGACAGGGGGCCACAGATACGCAGTATTTT.

The chain uses TRBV6-1 and TRBJ2-7; 7 positions agree with TRBD2. V shed 2 bases, J shed 7 bases, and the junction held 11 bases outside the gene matches. Germline assignment: CDR1 MNHNS and CDR2 SASEGT. The CDR3 loop spans 15 amino acids. The CDR3 is CASSEILAEPGEQYF. DNA of the CDR3: TGTGCCAGCAGTGAAATCCTAGCGGAGCCGGGGGAGCAGTACTTC.

The CDR3 DNA reads as TGTGCCAGCAGCCCCCGACAGGGGCCTTACGAGCAGTACTTC. Translating it yields CASSPRQGPYEQYF. This chain uses TRBV11-2 with TRBJ2-7, with TRBD1 identical over 8 bases. The length of the CDR3 is 14 residues. From germline, CDR1 is SGHAT and CDR2 FQNNGV. V shed 5 bases, J shed 4 bases, and the junction held 7 bases outside the gene matches.

The rearrangement uses TRBV27 and TRBJ2-1; 11 bases are shared with TRBD2. The ends lost 5 bases at V and 5 bases at J; junction bases unmatched: 11. Germline assignment: CDR1 MNHEY and CDR2 SMNVEV (reference sequence). The CDR3 is 17 amino acids. The CDR3 DNA follows: TGTGCCAGCAGTAATTCGGGACTAGCGGAAAGAAACAATGAGCAGTTCTTC. Its protein is CASSNSGLAERNNEQFF.

This clone showed up just once. The chain carries TRBV6-5 and TRBJ1-1; TRBD1 might be the D (6 bases). The CDR3 is 15 amino acids. Trimming pared 5 bases from V and 1 base from J, leaving 14 bases between. CDR1 and CDR2 from the germline V gene are MNHEY and SVGAGI. The CDR3 DNA follows: TGTGCCAGCAGTCTTCGGGACACCGGGAACACTGAAGCTTTCTTT. Translation: CASSLRDTGNTEAFF.

V is TRBV18 and J is TRBJ2-7; possibly TRBD1 for D (5 bases). This CDR3 is 15 amino acids long. Trimming took 1 base from V and 7 from J, leaving 17 bases between them. From germline, CDR1 is KGHSH and CDR2 LQKENI. This chain's CDR3 is CASSPQLQGSSEQYF. The DNA of the CDR3 is TGTGCCAGCTCACCACAATTGCAGGGATCGAGTGAGCAGTACTTC.

This sequence joins TRBV28 and TRBJ1-1; D may be TRBD1 (5 bases). V lost 4 bases to trimming and J lost 1 base, with 16 bases between them. The germline CDR1 and CDR2 sequences are MDHEN and SYDVKM. This CDR3 has 16 residues. The DNA for the CDR3 is TGTGCCAGCAGTTCGCCTAAGGGACTCACGAACACTGAAGCTTTCTTT. Translating it yields CASSSPKGLTNTEAFF. Variable domain in full (rest from reference TRBV28 and TRBJ1-1): DVKVTQSSRYLVKRTGEKVFLECVQDMDHENMFWYRQDPGLGLRLIYFSYDVKMKEKGDIPEGYSVSREKKERFSLILESASTNQTSMYLCASSSPKGLTNTEAFFGQGTRLTVV.

This rearrangement joins TRBV27 to TRBJ1-3, with 8 bases lining up with TRBD1. The CDR3 consists of 16 residues. V lost 0 bases, J lost 5 bases, and 6 bases stayed unmatched. Germline V gene sequence: CDR1 MNHEY, CDR2 SMNVEV (reference sequence). Here the CDR3 DNA reads TGTGCCAGCAGTTTATCGCTCAGGGGGCGAAGAAACACCATATATTTT. Residues: CASSLSLRGRRNTIYF.